This TCR beta chain is from a study of cytomegalovirus exposure and HLA in healthy donors. The CDR3 spans 16 residues. J gave up 1 base and V 1 base, and 6 bases lay outside the gene matches. Germline CDR1 reads LGHNA; CDR2 reads YNFKEQ. Clones were sequenced by immunoSEQ multiplex PCR, and TCRdb holds only the in-frame ones, with some missing. The sample contains fewer than 75,000 clones, about 95% of which appear only once. Sequenced: PBMCs. This sequence joins TRBV4-2 and TRBJ1-1; 7 bases line up with TRBD1. The TCR sequence derives from a man between 18 and 29 years old in good health and CMV-seronegative. CDR3: CASSQGQGERNTEAFF. The CDR3 nucleotides are TGTGCCAGCAGCCAAGGACAGGGCGAAAGGAACACTGAAGCTTTCTTT.